Each of the 25 T cell receptor beta chains below was sequenced from the same sample in a study of T-cell reconstitution after alpha-beta-depleted transplantation in children. Unique molecular identifiers were built into the TCRbeta library. TCRdb reanalysed the PCR reads using MiXCR and keeps one entry per CDR3 protein. The data contain hundreds of thousands of distinct CDR3 sequences, over 15% of them singletons. The sample was PBMCs from the stem cell graft donor, taken from the stem cell graft. Receptors originate from a human donor who donated a stem cell graft to a child with acute myeloid leukemia.

This clonotype showed up just a few times. The chain has TRBV5-1 and TRBJ2-2; TRBD1 aligns across 7 bases. CDR1 is SGHRS and CDR2 is YFSETQ in the germline V gene. V shed 4 bases and J 6 bases; nucleotides not matched to a gene: 3. The CDR3 spans 13 residues. The CDR3 here is CASSADRAGELFF. The DNA for the CDR3 is TGCGCCAGCAGCGCAGACAGGGCCGGGGAGCTGTTTTTT. Looking up the rest from reference TRBV5-1 and TRBJ2-2 gives the full variable domain: KAGVTQTPRYLIKTRGQQVTLSCSPISGHRSVSWYQQTPGQGLQFLFEYFSETQRNKGNFPGRFSGRQFSNSRSEMNVSTLELGDSALYLCASSADRAGELFFGEGSRLTVL.

This clonotype was counted at least ten times. The genes are TRBV7-9 and TRBJ2-3; D possibly uses TRBD1 or TRBD2 (5 bases each). Per germline, CDR1 SEHNR and CDR2 FQNEAQ (reference sequence). V shed 5 bases and J shed 0 bases, with 15 bases lying between them. There are 16 residues in the CDR3. This CDR3 is CASSPRGAASTDTQYF. As DNA, the CDR3 is TGTGCCAGCAGCCCGAGGGGTGCGGCTAGCACAGATACGCAGTATTTT.

This clonotype was detected ten times or more. V usage is TRBV12-3 or TRBV12-4 and J usage is TRBJ2-4, with 9 positions matching TRBD2. The CDR3 length is 15 residues. V was pared by 6 bases and J by 8 bases, with 11 bases of the junction left unmatched. The CDR3 DNA reads TGTGCCAGCAGCCTTAGCGGGGGTGGTTTGGACATTCAGTACTTC. It translates to CASSLSGGGLDIQYF.

Comments on this clonotype: This is likely an artifact of a read error, given a far larger clone one base away. The chain combines TRBV5-6 with TRBJ1-1; tentative D call: TRBD1 (6 bases). Germline V gives CDR1 SGHDT, CDR2 YYEEEE. V lost 0 bases and J 9 bases, leaving 15 bases between the germline ends. The CDR3 length is 14 residues. DNA for the CDR3: TGTGCCAGCAGCTTGGGGCAGGGGCTTACTAAAGCTTTCTTT. Amino acids: CASSLGQGLTKAFF.

This clonotype was seen at least ten times. The rearrangement links TRBV6-5 to TRBJ2-1, with 7 positions matching TRBD2. The CDR3 loop spans 14 amino acids. Looked up from germline, CDR1 is MNHEY and CDR2 is SVGAGI. The V gene end was trimmed by 0 bases and the J gene end by 9 bases; junction bases not matched to a gene: 5. CDR3 region: CASSYSWGGGEQFF. CDR3 nucleotide sequence: TGTGCCAGCAGTTACTCTTGGGGCGGGGGTGAGCAGTTCTTC.

This chain uses TRBV20-1 with TRBJ2-7; possible D gene TRBD2, 5 bases. V lost 4 bases, J lost 1 base, and 11 bases lay in between. This CDR3 region has 13 residues. Germline V lookup: CDR1 DFQATT, CDR2 SNEGSKA (reference sequence). This CDR3 reads CSAIAPGSYEQYF. Here the CDR3 DNA reads TGCAGTGCTATCGCTCCGGGGTCCTACGAGCAGTACTTC.

This clonotype came up a few times. The chain is built from TRBV7-6 and TRBJ2-2, with D unclear. V shed 4 bases and J shed 0 bases, with 15 bases lying between them. This CDR3 has 17 residues. Germline CDR1 is SGHVS and CDR2 is FNYEAQ. The CDR3 loop reads CASSSPTRTANTGELFF. For the CDR3, the DNA is TGTGCCAGCAGCTCTCCAACCAGGACGGCGAACACCGGGGAGCTGTTTTTT.

The chain links TRBV7-9 to TRBJ1-6, with TRBD1 as a possible D gene (5 bases). Trimming removed 1 base from V and 8 bases from J, with 15 bases in between. The CDR3 runs to 16 residues. CDR1 is SEHNR and CDR2 is FQNEAQ in the germline V gene (reference sequence). The CDR3 reads CASSLGQPSAHSPLHF. The CDR3 DNA sequence: TGTGCCAGCAGCTTAGGACAGCCGTCTGCCCATTCACCCCTCCACTTT. The full variable domain, in which reference TRBV7-9 and TRBJ1-6 provide the parts outside the CDR3, is DTGVSQNPRHKITKRGQNVTFRCDPISEHNRLYWYRQTLGQGPEFLTYFQNEAQLEKSRLLSDRFSAERPKGSFSTLEIQRTEQGDSAMYLCASSLGQPSAHSPLHFGNGTRLTVT.

The J gene is TRBJ2-1, the V gene TRBV30; 7 nucleotides line up with TRBD2. This CDR3 spans 14 amino acids. The germline gives CDR1 GTSNPN, CDR2 SVGIG (reference sequence). Trimming cost V 3 bases and J 8 bases; bases outside gene matches: 10. The CDR3 nucleotides are TGTGCCTGGAGCTTGGGGAGGGCGGTCGATGAGCAGTTCTTC. Translation: CAWSLGRAVDEQFF.

This clonotype was seen repeatedly, ten times or more. J is TRBJ1-1 and V is TRBV7-9; D not certain. V dropped 0 bases and J dropped 6 bases, with 11 bases sitting between them. In germline, CDR1 is SEHNR, CDR2 FQNEAQ (reference sequence). The CDR3 totals 14 residues. CDR3 amino acids: CASSLASAGAEAFF. CDR3 nucleotides: TGTGCCAGCAGCTTAGCGTCGGCCGGGGCTGAAGCTTTCTTT.

Only a few counts were recorded for this clonotype. V is TRBV24-1 and J is TRBJ2-5; 8 nucleotides agree with TRBD2. Germline V CDR1 and CDR2: KGHDR, SFDVKD. The CDR3 length is 16 residues. V lost 2 bases to trimming and J lost 6 bases; unmatched junction nucleotides: 10. The CDR3 loop is CATSDWQGTGGQTQYF. In DNA, the CDR3 is TGTGCCACCAGTGATTGGCAGGGAACGGGGGGGCAGACCCAGTACTTC.

This clonotype was detected many times. The chain couples TRBV6-5 to TRBJ1-2; D unclear. This CDR3 has 13 residues. CDR1 MNHEY and CDR2 SVGAGI come from the germline V gene. V shed 2 bases and J shed 5 bases, with 9 bases lying between them. For the CDR3, the DNA is TGTGCCAGCAGTTACAGAACACCTTATGGCTACACCTTC. It yields the protein CASSYRTPYGYTF.

This rearrangement joins TRBV12-3 or TRBV12-4 to TRBJ2-7; 13 nucleotides agree with TRBD2. This CDR3 spans 17 amino acids. The J segment lost 2 bases and the V segment lost 1 base, leaving 5 bases of the junction unmatched. This CDR3 reads CASSLGTSGGSAYEQYV. The CDR3 coding sequence is TGTGCCAGCAGTTTAGGGACTAGCGGGGGAAGCGCCTACGAGCAGTACGTC.

The chain recombines TRBV20-1 with TRBJ2-7, with no clear D. Germline V gene lookup returns CDR1 DFQATT and CDR2 SNEGSKA (reference sequence). This CDR3 region has 13 residues. The DNA of the CDR3 is TGCAGCGCCCCTGACAAACTCGCCTACGAGCAGTACTTC. It encodes CSAPDKLAYEQYF.

CDR3 DNA sequence: TGTGCCAGCGACGTTATCAGCACAGATACGCAGTATTTT. As protein: CASDVISTDTQYF. This chain connects TRBV6-5 to TRBJ2-3; no firm D call. The V gene lost 8 bases and the J gene lost 0 bases, with 9 bases spanning the gap. The germline CDR1 and CDR2 sequences are MNHEY and SVGAGI. The CDR3 length is 13 residues.

This clonotype was found many times. This chain uses TRBV20-1 with TRBJ1-6, with D possibly matching TRBD1 (5 bases). Germline assignment: CDR1 DFQATT and CDR2 SNEGSKA (reference sequence). The V gene lost 6 bases and the J gene lost 8 bases, with 17 bases spanning the gap. The CDR3 extends over 14 amino acids. CDR3 nucleotides: TGCAGTGCAAGCCCGGAGAGGGGTGATTCACCCCTCCACTTT. Translation gives CSASPERGDSPLHF.

This clonotype has a count of ten or more. The chain carries TRBV7-7 and TRBJ2-1; 11 bases are shared with TRBD2. Per germline, CDR1 SSHAT and CDR2 FNYEAQ (reference sequence). V was clipped by 0 bases and J by 6 bases; unmatched bases: 1. This CDR3 has 15 residues. In nucleotides, the CDR3 is TGTGCCAGCAGCTTAGCTAGCGGGGGGGCCAATGAGCAGTTCTTC. As protein: CASSLASGGANEQFF.

The chain has TRBV28 and TRBJ2-1; the match to TRBD1 covers 7 bases. The germline gives CDR1 MDHEN, CDR2 SYDVKM. This CDR3 comprises 16 residues. The V and J ends lost 8 bases and 2 bases, in that order; junction bases with no gene match: 12. The CDR3 DNA reads TGTGCCAGCCTCCACAGCGGTGACAGGGCCTACAATGAGCAGTTCTTC. It yields the protein CASLHSGDRAYNEQFF.

V and J are TRBV7-9 and TRBJ2-5; 7 nucleotides match TRBD1. V gave up 6 bases and J gave up 9 bases; unmatched junction bases: 13. CDR1 is SEHNR, CDR2 FQNEAQ, per germline (reference sequence). This CDR3 spans 14 amino acids. The CDR3 region is CASSSGTDLSAQYF. The CDR3 coding sequence is TGTGCCAGCAGTTCCGGGACAGATCTCTCGGCCCAGTACTTC.

The sample holds a few counts of this clonotype. V is TRBV20-1 and J is TRBJ2-3; D gene uncertain. This CDR3 is 13 amino acids long. Trimming shortened V by 5 bases and J by 1 base, and 10 bases separated the two germline ends. Looked up from germline, CDR1 is DFQATT and CDR2 is SNEGSKA (reference sequence). CDR3 in DNA: TGCAGTGCTTTTAATAGGCGCACAGATACGCAGTATTTT. This encodes CSAFNRRTDTQYF.

This clonotype was counted at least ten times. The chain employs TRBV7-9 and TRBJ2-2; tentative D call: TRBD2 (5 bases). Germline V CDR1 and CDR2: SEHNR, FQNEAQ (reference sequence). The CDR3 loop spans 14 amino acids. Deletions cut 3 bases from V and 2 bases from J, with 7 bases between. This CDR3 reads CASSFDYNTGELFF. DNA of the CDR3: TGTGCCAGCAGCTTCGACTATAACACCGGGGAGCTGTTTTTT. The variable domain in full, completed from reference TRBV7-9 and TRBJ2-2, reads DTGVSQNPRHKITKRGQNVTFRCDPISEHNRLYWYRQTLGQGPEFLTYFQNEAQLEKSRLLSDRFSAERPKGSFSTLEIQRTEQGDSAMYLCASSFDYNTGELFFGEGSRLTVL.

The genes are TRBV4-3 and TRBJ2-2, with TRBD2 identical over 7 bases. CDR1 and CDR2 (germline): LGHNA, YSLEER. The V and J ends lost 1 base and 1 base, in that order; junction bases with no gene match: 6. This CDR3 has 17 amino acids. CDR3 nucleotide sequence: TGCGCCAGCAGCCAAGTGGGGCTAGCGGAGAACACCGGGGAGCTGTTTTTT. As protein: CASSQVGLAENTGELFF.

This clonotype occurred many times. V gene TRBV20-1 combines with J gene TRBJ2-3, with D tentatively TRBD1 or TRBD2 (6 bases each). The germline V gene has CDR1 DFQATT and CDR2 SNEGSKA (reference sequence). V lost 6 bases and J 2 bases, leaving 24 bases between the germline ends. The CDR3 has 17 residues. CDR3 sequence (DNA): TGCAGTGCCAAAAGGGGGGACTCGATTTTTCCCACAGATACGCAGTATTTT. This codes for CSAKRGDSIFPTDTQYF.

This clonotype was picked up one time. A read error is possible here, since a much larger clone lies one base away. The rearrangement links TRBV20-1 to TRBJ2-4; no clear D. The CDR3 has 14 residues. Trimming left V 8 bases short and J 0 bases short, with 14 bases between. The germline gives CDR1 DFQATT, CDR2 SNEGSKA (reference sequence). The CDR3 loop is CSWGLEPAKNIQYF. As DNA, the CDR3 is TGCAGTTGGGGTCTGGAACCAGCCAAAAACATTCAGTACTTC.

This clonotype was seen a handful of times. The chain is built from TRBV7-8 and TRBJ2-3; D might be TRBD1 or TRBD2, each matching 6 bases. CDR1 SGHVS and CDR2 FQNEAQ come from the germline V gene. V lost 7 bases and J lost 3, with 17 bases in between. The CDR3 contains 15 residues. DNA of the CDR3: TGTGCCAGCACCCATCCCGGGGGCACGACAGATACGCAGTATTTT. Amino acids: CASTHPGGTTDTQYF.